Following are 2 T cell receptor beta chains from one sample sequenced in a study of blood T cell repertoires in COVID-19. TCRdb keeps only in-frame clones here, not all; method: immunoSEQ multiplex PCR. This sample has about 200,000 clones; 85% to 90% occur once, and the top ten carry 6.2%. Material for sequencing was peripheral blood. Receptors were obtained from a man aged 55 to 70 who had recovered from COVID-19.

The genes are TRBV3-1 (or the pseudogene TRBV3-2) and TRBJ2-1, with TRBD2 identical over 9 bases. Germline V CDR1 and CDR2: LGHDT, YNNKEL (reference sequence). The CDR3 consists of 13 residues. The V gene end was trimmed by 5 bases and the J gene end by 13 bases; junction bases not matched to a gene: 9. CDR3 protein: CASSGPSGEVQFF. The CDR3 region has the DNA TGTGCCAGCAGCGGACCTAGCGGGGAGGTTCAGTTCTTC.

This chain uses TRBV28 with TRBJ1-2; a weak D match, TRBD1 (5 bases). Trimming pared 2 bases from V and 2 bases from J, leaving 9 bases between. The CDR3 covers 14 residues. In germline, CDR1 is MDHEN, CDR2 SYDVKM. CDR3 sequence reads: CASSLIGGNYGYTF. The CDR3 DNA reads TGTGCCAGCAGTTTAATCGGGGGGAACTATGGCTACACCTTC.